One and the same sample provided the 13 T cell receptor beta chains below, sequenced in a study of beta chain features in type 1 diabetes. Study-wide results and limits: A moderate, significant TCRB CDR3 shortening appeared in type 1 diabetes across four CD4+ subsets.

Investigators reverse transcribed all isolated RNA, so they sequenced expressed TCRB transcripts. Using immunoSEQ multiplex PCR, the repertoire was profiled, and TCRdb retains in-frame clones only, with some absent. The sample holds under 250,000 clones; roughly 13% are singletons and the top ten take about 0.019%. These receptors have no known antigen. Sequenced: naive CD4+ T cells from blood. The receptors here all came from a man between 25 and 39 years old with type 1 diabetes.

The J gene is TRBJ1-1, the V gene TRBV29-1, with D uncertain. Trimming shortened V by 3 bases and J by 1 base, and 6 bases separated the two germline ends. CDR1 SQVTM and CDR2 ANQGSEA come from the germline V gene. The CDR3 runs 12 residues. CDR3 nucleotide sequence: TGCAGCGTTGAGCACTCGAACACTGAAGCTTTCTTT. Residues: CSVEHSNTEAFF.

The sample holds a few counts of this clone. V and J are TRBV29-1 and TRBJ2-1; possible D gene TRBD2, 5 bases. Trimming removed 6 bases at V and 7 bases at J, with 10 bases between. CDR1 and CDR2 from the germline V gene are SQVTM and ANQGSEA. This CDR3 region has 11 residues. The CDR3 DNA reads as TGCAGCGTCGAGACGGGGAATGAGCAGTTCTTC. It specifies CSVETGNEQFF.

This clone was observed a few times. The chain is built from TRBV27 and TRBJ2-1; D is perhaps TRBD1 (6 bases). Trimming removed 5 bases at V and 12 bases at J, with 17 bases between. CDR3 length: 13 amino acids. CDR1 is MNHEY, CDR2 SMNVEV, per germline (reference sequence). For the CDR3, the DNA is TGTGCCAGCAGTACCGGGACAAAAGGGGCGCAGTTCTTC. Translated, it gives CASSTGTKGAQFF.

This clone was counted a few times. The CDR3 DNA reads as TGTGCCAGTAGTACGAGTGCAGGGTCCTATGGCTACACCTTC. Amino acids: CASSTSAGSYGYTF. The chain employs TRBV19 and TRBJ1-2; perhaps TRBD1 as D (5 bases). This CDR3 spans 14 amino acids. CDR1 and CDR2 from the germline V gene are LNHDA and SQIVND (reference sequence). Trimming stripped 4 bases from V and 4 bases from J, with 13 bases between. Full variable domain (missing parts from reference TRBV19 and TRBJ1-2): DGGITQSPKYLFRKEGQNVTLSCEQNLNHDAMYWYRQDPGQGLRLIYYSQIVNDFQKGDIAEGYSVSREKKESFPLTVTSAQKNPTAFYLCASSTSAGSYGYTFGSGTRLTVV.

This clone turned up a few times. The DNA of the CDR3 is TGTGCCAGCAGCCTACTGGGGTCAGGGGACACTGAAGCTTTCTTT. Residues: CASSLLGSGDTEAFF. The V and J genes are TRBV6-6 and TRBJ1-1; TRBD1 might be the D (6 bases). Germline lookup yields CDR1 MNHNY and CDR2 SVGAGI (reference sequence). V was clipped by 6 bases and J by 3 bases, with 17 bases between them. This CDR3 contains 15 residues.

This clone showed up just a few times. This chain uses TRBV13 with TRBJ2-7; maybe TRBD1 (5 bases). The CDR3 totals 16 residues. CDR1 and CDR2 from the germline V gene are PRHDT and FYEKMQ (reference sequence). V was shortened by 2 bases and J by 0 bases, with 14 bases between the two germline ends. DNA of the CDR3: TGTGCCAGCAGCTTACAGGGTCCCCTGGGCTCCTACGAGCAGTACTTC. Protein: CASSLQGPLGSYEQYF.

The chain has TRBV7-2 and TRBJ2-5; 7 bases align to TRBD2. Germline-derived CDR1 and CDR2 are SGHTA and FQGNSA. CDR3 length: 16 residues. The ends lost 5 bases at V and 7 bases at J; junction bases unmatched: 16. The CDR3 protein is CASSTYLLAADGTQYF. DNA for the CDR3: TGTGCCAGCAGCACTTATCTTCTAGCGGCGGACGGGACCCAGTACTTC.

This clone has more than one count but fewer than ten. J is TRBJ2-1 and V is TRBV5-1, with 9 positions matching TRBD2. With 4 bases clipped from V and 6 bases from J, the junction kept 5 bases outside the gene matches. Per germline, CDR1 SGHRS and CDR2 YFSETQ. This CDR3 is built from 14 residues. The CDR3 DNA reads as TGCGCCAGCAGCCCGAGCGGGGGGTTCAATGAGCAGTTCTTC. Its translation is CASSPSGGFNEQFF.

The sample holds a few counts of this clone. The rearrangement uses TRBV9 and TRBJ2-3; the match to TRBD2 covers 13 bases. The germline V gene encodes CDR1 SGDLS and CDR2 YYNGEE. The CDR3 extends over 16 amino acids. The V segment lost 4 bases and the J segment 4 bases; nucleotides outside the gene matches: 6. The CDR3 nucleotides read TGTGCCAGCAGCCTACGGACTAGCGGGAGTCCAGATACGCAGTATTTT. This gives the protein CASSLRTSGSPDTQYF.

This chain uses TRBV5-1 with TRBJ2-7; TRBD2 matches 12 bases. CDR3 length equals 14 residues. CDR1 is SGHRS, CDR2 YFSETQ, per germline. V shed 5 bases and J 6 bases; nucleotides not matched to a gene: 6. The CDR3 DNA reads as TGCGCCAGCAGTCTAGCGGGAGGGCCGGGCGAGCAGTACTTC. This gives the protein CASSLAGGPGEQYF.

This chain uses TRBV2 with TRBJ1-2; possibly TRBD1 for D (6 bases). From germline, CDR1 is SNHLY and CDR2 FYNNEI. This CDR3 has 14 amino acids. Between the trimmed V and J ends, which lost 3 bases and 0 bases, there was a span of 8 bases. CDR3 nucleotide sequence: TGTGCCAGCAGTGATAGGACAGCTAACTATGGCTACACCTTC. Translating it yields CASSDRTANYGYTF.

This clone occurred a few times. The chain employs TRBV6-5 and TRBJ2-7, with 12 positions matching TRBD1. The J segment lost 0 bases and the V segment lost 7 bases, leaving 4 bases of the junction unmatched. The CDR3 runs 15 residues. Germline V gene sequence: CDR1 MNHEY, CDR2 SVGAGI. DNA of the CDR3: TGTGCCAGCACCTTGGGACAGGGGGCCTCCTACGAGCAGTACTTC. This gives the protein CASTLGQGASYEQYF.

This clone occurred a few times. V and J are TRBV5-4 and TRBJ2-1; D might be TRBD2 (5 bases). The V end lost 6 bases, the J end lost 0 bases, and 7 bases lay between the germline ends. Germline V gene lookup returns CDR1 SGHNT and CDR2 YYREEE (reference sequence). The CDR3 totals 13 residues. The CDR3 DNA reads TGTGCCAGCACCCGGGGCTCCTACAATGAGCAGTTCTTC. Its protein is CASTRGSYNEQFF.